Below, 23 T cell receptor beta chains from the same sample are listed, as sequenced in a study of molecular identifiers for immune sequencing clone quantification. Via MiXCR, TCRdb re-called the PCR reads, giving one row per CDR3 protein. The table lists about 510,000 distinct CDR3 sequences, around 23% of them singletons, with roughly 0.77% in the top ten. The sample taken for sequencing was naive CD8+ T cells from blood, with Jurkat cell RNA spiked in. Subset defined: FACS-sorted CD8+CD4-CCR7+CD45RA+ naive T cells. The receptors originated from a human donor in good health. Some libraries in this study had Jurkat cell RNA spiked in.

The table lists this clonotype with many counts. V usage is TRBV29-1 and J usage is TRBJ2-2; TRBD1 might be the D (6 bases). The ends were cut back, 7 bases at V and 2 bases at J, with 11 bases in the middle. The CDR3 runs to 13 residues. Germline V gene lookup returns CDR1 SQVTM and CDR2 ANQGSEA. Here the CDR3 DNA reads TGCAGCGCCGAGGACAGCAACACCGGGGAGCTGTTTTTT. Its protein product is CSAEDSNTGELFF.

As to this clonotype: Given a much more abundant clone one base away, this may be a read error. The genes are TRBV7-2 and TRBJ2-3, with D possibly matching TRBD1 (5 bases). V gave up 1 base and J gave up 4 bases, with 9 bases separating them. The CDR3 spans 14 residues. Germline CDR1 SGHTA, CDR2 FQGNSA. CDR3 loop: CASSLEVGADTQYF. DNA for the CDR3: TGTGCCAGCAGCTTAGAGGTAGGGGCAGATACGCAGTATTTT.

This clonotype occurred a few times. The chain links TRBV11-1 to TRBJ2-7; 9 bases are a match to TRBD1. The ends lost 5 bases at V and 3 bases at J; junction bases unmatched: 8. The CDR3 runs 15 residues. Germline V CDR1 and CDR2: SGHAT, FQDESV (reference sequence). CDR3 in amino acids: CASSPGTGQDYEQYF. The CDR3 DNA follows: TGTGCCAGCAGCCCAGGGACAGGGCAAGACTACGAGCAGTACTTC.

This clonotype was observed at least ten times. This chain joins TRBV7-2 and TRBJ2-7; 13 positions agree with TRBD2. The ends lost 5 bases at V and 2 bases at J; junction bases unmatched: 3. The CDR3 sequence is 15 residues long. Germline CDR1 SGHTA, CDR2 FQGNSA. This CDR3 reads CASSMGLAGPYEQYF. Here the CDR3 DNA reads TGTGCCAGCAGCATGGGACTAGCGGGGCCCTACGAGCAGTACTTC.

The gene calls are TRBV20-1 and TRBJ2-7; weak D call: TRBD2 (5 bases). CDR1 and CDR2 (germline): DFQATT, SNEGSKA (reference sequence). V was shortened by 0 bases and J by 4 bases, with 16 bases between the two germline ends. CDR3 length: 15 residues. The CDR3 here is CSARDEGANLYEQYF. Written as DNA, the CDR3 is TGCAGTGCTAGAGATGAGGGCGCAAACCTTTACGAGCAGTACTTC.

Concerning this clonotype itself: This may be a read error: a much more frequent sequence differs by one nucleotide. V usage is TRBV9 and J usage is TRBJ2-2, with no clear D. CDR3 length: 16 amino acids. The V and J ends lost 5 bases and 4 bases respectively, with 18 bases between them. From germline, CDR1 is SGDLS and CDR2 YYNGEE. The CDR3 sequence: CASRSPGQSSTGELFF. Written as DNA, the CDR3 is TGTGCCAGCAGGAGCCCGGGTCAGTCGAGCACCGGGGAGCTGTTTTTT.

Comment on this clonotype: A much more abundant neighbour one base away suggests this may be a read error. The CDR3 region is CASSRRLEGSDTQYF. The CDR3 nucleotides are TGCGCCAGCAGCCGAAGACTAGAAGGATCAGATACGCAGTATTTT. The chain couples TRBV4-1 to TRBJ2-3; tentative D call: TRBD2 (6 bases). The CDR3 length is 15 residues. Trimming cost V 4 bases and J 4 bases, with 15 bases left between them. Per germline, CDR1 MGHRA and CDR2 YSYEKL.

As for this clonotype: One end of the junction is discordant with germline, which a read error may explain. V usage is TRBV2 and J usage is TRBJ1-5; D is possibly TRBD1 (5 bases). This CDR3 has 15 amino acids. The V gene's germline CDR1 is SNHLY and CDR2 FYNNEI. The CDR3 nucleotides are TGTGCCGGCAGTGAAGAAGGGGCCTCCAATCAGCCCCAGCATTTT. It translates to CAGSEEGASNQPQHF.

This clonotype has just a few counts. The chain carries TRBV7-9 and TRBJ2-5, with D perhaps being TRBD1 or TRBD2 (5 bases each). Trimming took 8 bases from V and 3 from J, leaving 13 bases between them. This CDR3 region has 13 residues. Germline CDR1 is SEHNR and CDR2 is FQNEAQ (reference sequence). The CDR3 sequence is CASGGIREETQYF. In nucleotides, the CDR3 is TGTGCCAGCGGAGGTATCAGGGAAGAGACCCAGTACTTC. The full variable domain, completed using reference TRBV7-9 and TRBJ2-5, is DTGVSQNPRHKITKRGQNVTFRCDPISEHNRLYWYRQTLGQGPEFLTYFQNEAQLEKSRLLSDRFSAERPKGSFSTLEIQRTEQGDSAMYLCASGGIREETQYFGPGTRLLVL.

The chain employs TRBV19 and TRBJ2-7, with 7 nucleotides matching TRBD2. This CDR3 has 14 residues. V shed 5 bases, J shed 3 bases, and the junction held 7 bases outside the gene matches. Germline CDR1 and CDR2: LNHDA and SQIVND (reference sequence). For the CDR3, the DNA is TGTGCCAGTAGTGTGGGTAGCGGGTTCTACGAGCAGTACTTC. Protein product: CASSVGSGFYEQYF. The whole variable domain, remainder taken from reference TRBV19 and TRBJ2-7, is DGGITQSPKYLFRKEGQNVTLSCEQNLNHDAMYWYRQDPGQGLRLIYYSQIVNDFQKGDIAEGYSVSREKKESFPLTVTSAQKNPTAFYLCASSVGSGFYEQYFGPGTRLTVT.

This clonotype has more than one count but fewer than ten. The chain has TRBV28 and TRBJ2-7, with 9 bases lining up with TRBD1. This CDR3 contains 16 residues. V shed 5 bases and J 0 bases; nucleotides not matched to a gene: 8. Germline loops: CDR1 MDHEN, CDR2 SYDVKM. DNA for the CDR3: TGTGCCAGCAGTCCTACCGGGACAGGGAGCTCCTACGAGCAGTACTTC. This codes for CASSPTGTGSSYEQYF.

The rearrangement joins TRBV12-3 or TRBV12-4 to TRBJ2-5; maybe TRBD1 (5 bases). With 8 bases removed from V and 0 bases from J, the gap between germline ends came to 13 bases. The CDR3 extends over 14 amino acids. The CDR3 sequence: CASGQTDYQETQYF. CDR3 coding DNA: TGTGCCAGCGGCCAGACAGATTACCAAGAGACCCAGTACTTC.

This clonotype was counted ten times or more. J is TRBJ2-1 and V is TRBV5-1, with 7 bases that match TRBD1. Germline assignment: CDR1 SGHRS and CDR2 YFSETQ. This CDR3 is 15 amino acids long. Trimming took 1 base from V and 1 from J; bases not matched to a gene: 2. The CDR3 here is CASSLLTGSYNEQFF. The CDR3 DNA reads as TGCGCCAGCAGCTTGTTGACAGGGTCCTACAATGAGCAGTTCTTC.

This clonotype showed up many times. This rearrangement joins TRBV29-1 to TRBJ1-2; D call uncertain. V was trimmed by 5 bases and J by 8 bases, leaving 18 bases between them. The CDR3 loop spans 13 amino acids. CDR1 is SQVTM and CDR2 is ANQGSEA in the germline V gene. CDR3 amino acids: CSVPQTEGPGYTF. The CDR3 nucleotides are TGCAGCGTTCCCCAAACTGAAGGCCCCGGCTACACCTTC.

This clonotype was picked up one time. Sequence at one end of the junction differs from germline and may be a read error. In nucleotides, the CDR3 is TGTGCCAGCAGTTCCCCGACAGGGGCTTGGGAGACCCAGCACTTC. This gives the protein CASSSPTGAWETQHF. This chain joins TRBV28 and TRBJ2-5, with TRBD1 matching 8 bases. The CDR3 loop spans 15 amino acids. Germline assignment: CDR1 MDHEN and CDR2 SYDVKM.

V usage is TRBV5-6 and J usage is TRBJ2-4, with 8 bases identical to TRBD2. With 0 bases clipped from V and 6 bases from J, the junction kept 14 bases outside the gene matches. The CDR3 is 18 amino acids. Germline CDR1 SGHDT, CDR2 YYEEEE. The CDR3 DNA reads as TGTGCCAGCAGCTTGGGATTTAGCAGCGGGAGCGTGGTAAACATTCAGTACTTC. Its protein is CASSLGFSSGSVVNIQYF.

V is TRBV25-1 and J is TRBJ1-2; 9 bases are shared with TRBD1. The CDR3 runs 18 residues. V lost 1 base, J lost 4 bases, and 13 bases stayed unmatched. Germline values: CDR1 MGHDK, CDR2 SYGVNS. The CDR3 DNA follows: TGTGCCAGCAGTGAATTCGCCCCGGGACAGGGCCGGGCCTATGGCTACACCTTC. It codes for CASSEFAPGQGRAYGYTF.

The table lists this clonotype with a few counts. The junction differs from germline at one of its ends, possibly a read error. The chain uses TRBV7-9 and TRBJ2-2, with D perhaps matching TRBD2 (6 bases). Germline CDR1 and CDR2: SEHNR and FQNEAQ (reference sequence). The CDR3 runs to 16 residues. The CDR3 loop is CASSLGAGFDTGGLFF. As DNA, the CDR3 is TGTGCCAGCAGCTTAGGGGCAGGGTTCGACACCGGGGGGCTGTTTTTT.

A note on this clonotype: Its ends do not fully match the called genes, so a read error is possible. The rearrangement uses TRBV27 and TRBJ1-1, with 7 bases matching TRBD1. The CDR3 is 15 amino acids. CDR1 and CDR2 (germline): MNHEY, SMNVEV (reference sequence). The CDR3 bases are TGTGCCAGCAGTTCAGGGGGGTTTGTGGACACTGAAGCTTTATTT. Translated, it gives CASSSGGFVDTEALF.

This clonotype was seen a few times. This chain connects TRBV6-2 or TRBV6-3 to TRBJ1-5, with TRBD1 matching 7 bases. This CDR3 contains 17 residues. The V segment lost 5 bases and the J segment 0 bases; nucleotides outside the gene matches: 10. Germline CDR1 MNHEY, CDR2 SVGEGT. The chain's CDR3 is CASSHRDSDYSNQPQHF. CDR3 bases: TGTGCCAGCAGTCACCGGGACAGCGACTATAGCAATCAGCCCCAGCATTTT.

The J gene is TRBJ2-7, the V gene TRBV5-4; D call uncertain. CDR3 length: 15 residues. The germline V and J ends were trimmed by 4 bases and 4 bases, with 18 bases remaining between them. Germline-derived CDR1 and CDR2 are SGHNT and YYREEE (reference sequence). In DNA form, the CDR3 reads TGTGCCAGCAGCCCTACGGGCCCCGGGTTGTACGAGCAGTACTTC. This translates into CASSPTGPGLYEQYF.

This clonotype was counted many times. The chain joins TRBV4-2 to TRBJ2-7, with D tentatively TRBD1 or TRBD2 (6 bases each). V lost 1 base and J lost 2, with 12 bases in between. CDR1 is LGHNA, CDR2 YNFKEQ, per germline. The CDR3 spans 15 residues. The CDR3 here is CASSQADGGTYEQYF. CDR3 nucleotide sequence: TGTGCCAGCAGCCAAGCGGACGGGGGCACCTACGAGCAGTACTTC.

This clonotype was seen more than once but under ten times. This chain uses TRBV21-1 with TRBJ2-7; the tabulated D call, TRBD1, remains unverified against the DNA. TRBV21-1 is shown as a pseudogene. The CDR3 totals 13 residues. The CDR3, as DNA: TGTGCCAGCAGCCAGCCCGGGGGTCACGAGCAGTACTTC. Protein: CASSQPGGHEQYF.